Only one count was recorded for the clone carrying this T cell receptor beta chain. Antigen unknown. Germline CDR1 reads GTSNPN; CDR2 reads SVGIG (reference sequence). The CDR3 has 15 amino acids. V lost 3 bases and J 2 bases, leaving 16 bases between the germline ends. The data derive from a study of shared clonotypes between healthy human individuals. The study, taken as a whole, reports: About 5% of naive CD4 clonotypes were shared across four donors.

Assay runs were performed at deep level. Method: immunoSEQ multiplex PCR; TCRdb's copy keeps in-frame clones and lacks some. Here the sample spans roughly 2.4 million clones, 90% to 97% being singletons. This TCR was recovered from a man aged 18 to 30 in good health. The V gene is TRBV30, the J gene TRBJ1-2; weak D call: TRBD1 (6 bases). The specimen was naive CD4+ T cells sorted from blood. As to subset: CD45RA+ positively selected. The CDR3 nucleotides read TGTGCCTGGAGCCCCCAGTGGGGGCTAAACTATGGCTACACCTTC. Its protein product is CAWSPQWGLNYGYTF.